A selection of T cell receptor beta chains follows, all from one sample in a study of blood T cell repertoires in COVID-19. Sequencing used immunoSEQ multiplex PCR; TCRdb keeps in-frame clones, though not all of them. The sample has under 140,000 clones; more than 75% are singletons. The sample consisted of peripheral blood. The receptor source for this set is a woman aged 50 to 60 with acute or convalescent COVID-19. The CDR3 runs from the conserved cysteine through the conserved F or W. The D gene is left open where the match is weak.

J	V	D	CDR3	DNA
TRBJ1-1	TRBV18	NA	CASSPGVGRHTEAFF	TGTGCCAGCTCACCAGGTGTCGGCAGGCACACTGAAGCTTTCTTT
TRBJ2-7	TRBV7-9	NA	CASSTTIYEQYF	TGTGCCAGCAGCACGACTATCTACGAGCAGTACTTC
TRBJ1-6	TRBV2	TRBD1	CASRGGQGNLLNSPLHF	TGTGCCAGCAGGGGTGGACAGGGGAACTTATTGAATTCACCCCTCCACTTT
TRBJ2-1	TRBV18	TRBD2	CASSPPGLAGIEQFF	TGTGCCAGCTCACCACCGGGACTAGCGGGAATTGAGCAGTTCTTC
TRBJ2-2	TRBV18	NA	CASSPRTPANTGELFF	TGTGCCAGCTCACCAAGAACACCAGCGAACACCGGGGAGCTGTTTTTT
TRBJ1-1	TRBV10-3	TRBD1	CAISSVQGLNTEAFF	TGTGCCATCAGCTCAGTACAGGGGCTGAACACTGAAGCTTTCTTT
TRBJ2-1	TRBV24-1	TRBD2	CATSETAGGRNEQFF	TGTGCCACCAGTGAAACGGCGGGAGGAAGGAATGAGCAGTTCTTC
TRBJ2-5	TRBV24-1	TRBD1	CATSAAPGQGGEIRQTQYF	TGTGCCACCAGTGCGGCCCCGGGACAGGGAGGGGAGATTCGCCAGACCCAGTACTTC
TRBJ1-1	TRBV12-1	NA	CASSFGQGDTEAFF	TGTGCCAGCAGCTTTGGTCAGGGGGACACTGAAGCTTTCTTT
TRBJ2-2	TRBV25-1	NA	CASSELGVGNTGELFF	TGTGCCAGCAGTGAACTAGGGGTGGGGAACACCGGGGAGCTGTTTTTT
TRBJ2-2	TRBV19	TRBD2	CASVIRPGLAGAGELFF	TGTGCCAGCGTCATCCGGCCCGGACTAGCGGGCGCCGGGGAGCTGTTTTTT
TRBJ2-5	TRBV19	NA	CASSRPAGETQYF	TGTGCCAGTAGTAGACCCGCGGGGGAGACCCAGTACTTC
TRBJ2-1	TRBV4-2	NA	CASSQVGGLSYNEQFF	TGTGCCAGCAGCCAAGTCGGCGGACTCTCCTACAATGAGCAGTTCTTC
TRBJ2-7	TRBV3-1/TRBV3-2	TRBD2	CASSQAVLAGAYEQYF	TGTGCCAGCAGCCAAGCTGTACTAGCGGGAGCCTACGAGCAGTACTTC
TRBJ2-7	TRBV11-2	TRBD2	CASSFSGPYEQYF	TGTGCCAGCAGCTTTAGCGGGCCCTACGAGCAGTACTTC
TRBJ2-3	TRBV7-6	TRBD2	CASSLGASGRADTQYF	TGTGCCAGCAGCTTAGGGGCTAGCGGGAGAGCAGATACGCAGTATTTT
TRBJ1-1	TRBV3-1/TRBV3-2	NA	CASSQAGTEAFF	TGTGCCAGCAGCCAAGCGGGCACTGAAGCTTTCTTT
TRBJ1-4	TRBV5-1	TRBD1	CASSLGTALGKLFF	TGCGCCAGCAGCCTCGGGACAGCGCTGGGGAAACTGTTTTTT
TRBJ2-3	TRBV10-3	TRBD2	CAISEFGAGGPEGDTQYF	TGTGCCATCAGTGAGTTTGGAGCGGGAGGGCCGGAGGGAGATACGCAGTATTTT
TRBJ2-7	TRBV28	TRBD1	CASTLGTGGKRAYEQYF	TGTGCCAGCACTTTAGGGACAGGGGGCAAGAGGGCCTACGAGCAGTACTTC
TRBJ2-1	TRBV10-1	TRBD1	CASSESRTGGMGFYNEQFF	TGCGCCAGCAGTGAGTCGCGGACAGGGGGAATGGGGTTCTACAATGAGCAGTTCTTC
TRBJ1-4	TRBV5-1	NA	CASSLGGQYNEKLFF	TGCGCCAGCAGCTTGGGTGGCCAATATAATGAAAAACTGTTTTTT